These 10 T cell receptor beta chains were sequenced from one sample in a study of beta chain features in type 1 diabetes. Reverse transcribing all isolated RNA meant expressed TCRB transcripts were sequenced. Method: immunoSEQ multiplex PCR; TCRdb's copy keeps in-frame clones and lacks some. The repertoire consists of approximately 250,000 clones, with around 9.6% occurring once and the leading ten covering around 0.037%. Specimen: naive CD4+ T cells from blood. These receptors were collected from a woman under 30 in good health.

The J gene is TRBJ2-1, the V gene TRBV19; TRBD1 is a possible D gene (5 bases). Trimming stripped 7 bases from V and 6 bases from J, with 16 bases between. The CDR3 is 14 residues long. Germline CDR1 reads LNHDA; CDR2 reads SQIVND (reference sequence). CDR3 sequence (DNA): TGTGCCAGTAAAAGGGGTCCTCAGCTCAATGAGCAGTTCTTC. It encodes CASKRGPQLNEQFF.

The chain recombines TRBV6-5 with TRBJ2-1; tentatively, D is TRBD1 (5 bases). This CDR3 is 15 amino acids long. Germline CDR1 is MNHEY and CDR2 is SVGAGI. Between the trimmed V and J ends, which lost 5 bases and 8 bases, there was a span of 19 bases. The CDR3 sequence: CASSPGRAQGYEQFF. In nucleotides, the CDR3 is TGTGCCAGCAGTCCCGGGCGAGCTCAGGGCTATGAGCAGTTCTTC.

This clone was seen a few times. This chain links TRBV6-5 with TRBJ1-2, with TRBD1 matching over 8 bases. V gave up 5 bases and J gave up 2 bases; unmatched junction bases: 7. The germline gives CDR1 MNHEY, CDR2 SVGAGI. The CDR3 is made up of 15 amino acids. The CDR3 sequence is CASSRSRDRNYGYTF. CDR3 in DNA: TGTGCCAGCAGTCGATCGAGGGACAGGAACTATGGCTACACCTTC.

J is TRBJ2-7 and V is TRBV29-1, with 13 bases identical to TRBD2. In germline, CDR1 is SQVTM, CDR2 ANQGSEA. With V trimmed by 1 base and J by 4 bases, 4 bases remained unmatched. This CDR3 spans 15 amino acids. This chain's CDR3 is CSVEGTSGSRYEQYF. Here the CDR3 DNA reads TGCAGCGTTGAAGGGACTAGCGGGAGTCGGTACGAGCAGTACTTC.

This rearrangement joins TRBV4-2 to TRBJ2-6; a weak D match, TRBD2 (6 bases). Trimming left V 4 bases short and J 3 bases short, with 37 bases between. The length of the CDR3 is 24 residues. The germline CDR1 and CDR2 sequences are LGHNA and YNFKEQ. CDR3 region: CASSPRQRAGSSMTDQGGANVLTF. DNA of the CDR3: TGTGCCAGCAGCCCACGCCAGCGGGCGGGGTCCTCAATGACTGACCAAGGTGGGGCCAACGTCCTGACTTTC.

The V and J genes are TRBV30 and TRBJ2-4, with TRBD1 as a possible D gene (5 bases). CDR3 length: 13 amino acids. Germline CDR1 and CDR2: GTSNPN and SVGIG (reference sequence). The V gene lost 5 bases and the J gene lost 4 bases, with 12 bases spanning the gap. CDR3 residues: CAWGAGSKNIQYF. CDR3 DNA: TGTGCCTGGGGGGCCGGGTCTAAAAACATTCAGTACTTC.

The DNA of the CDR3 is TGTGCCAGCAGTTCCAGGTCGTCCTACGAGCAGTACTTC. Its protein product is CASSSRSSYEQYF. The chain is built from TRBV25-1 and TRBJ2-7, with D unresolved. The CDR3 totals 13 residues. V lost 5 bases and J lost 1, with 9 bases in between. Germline V gives CDR1 MGHDK, CDR2 SYGVNS.

This clone was detected only a few times. V gene TRBV27 combines with J gene TRBJ2-7, with 10 nucleotides matching TRBD2. The germline CDR1 and CDR2 sequences are MNHEY and SMNVEV (reference sequence). V dropped 5 bases and J dropped 0; count of bases not matched to a gene: 4. The CDR3 length is 15 residues. CDR3 DNA sequence: TGTGCCAGCAGTAGGGCTAGCGGGGGCTCCTACGAGCAGTACTTC. Amino acids: CASSRASGGSYEQYF.

This clone was seen only a few times. The identical CDR3 is also encoded by other nucleotide sequences in the sample. The chain employs TRBV5-1 and TRBJ2-5; D ambiguous. V lost 2 bases, J lost 1 base, and 12 bases lay in between. The CDR3 spans 15 residues. CDR1 SGHRS and CDR2 YFSETQ come from the germline V gene. CDR3 bases: TGCGCCAGCAGCTTAGGCACAGCCGTCCAAGAGACCCAGTACTTC. It yields the protein CASSLGTAVQETQYF.

In this sample, this clone turned up a few times. The rearrangement joins TRBV18 to TRBJ1-2; D ambiguous. The CDR3 runs 13 residues. The V end was cut by 2 bases, the J end by 8 bases, with 12 bases between. Germline CDR1 is KGHSH and CDR2 is LQKENI. The CDR3 reads CASSPTEVKGYTF. CDR3 coding DNA: TGTGCCAGCTCACCAACGGAGGTTAAGGGCTACACCTTC.